This T cell receptor beta chain was sequenced for a study of regulatory dendritic cells for organ transplantation. Sorted T cells were CFSE-labeled and cultured 5 days with allogeneic regulatory or mature dendritic cells at 1:10. Germline V gene sequence: CDR1 MNHNS, CDR2 SASEGT. The CDR3 contains 12 residues. The V gene lost 2 bases and the J gene lost 12 bases, with 8 bases spanning the gap. Only in-frame clones appear in the TCRdb table, and some are missing; sequencing was by immunoSEQ multiplex PCR. The table has around 19,000 clones, 80% to 90% seen once. Comments on this clone: Its antigen is unidentified.

Material: naive CD4+ T cells from blood cultured with regulatory dendritic cells. The subset denotes: CD45RA+ naive T cells. V is TRBV6-1 and J is TRBJ2-6; D call uncertain. The receptor comes from a human donor in good health. The DNA for the CDR3 is TGTGCCAGCAGTGAACTCCTGGGCGTCCTGACTTTC. It encodes CASSELLGVLTF.